This passage covers 18 T cell receptor beta chains from one sample sequenced in a study of control samples from healthy donors and cancer patients. Using immunoSEQ multiplex PCR, the repertoire was profiled, and TCRdb retains in-frame clones only, with some absent. Among around 92,000 clones listed, almost 85% were seen once. The sequencing sample was made of blood. The receptors here all came from a man aged 55 to 70 in good health.

V is TRBV7-8 and J is TRBJ1-6; the D is unclear. The CDR3 is made up of 17 amino acids. Trimming removed 2 bases at V and 0 bases at J, with 11 bases between. Germline CDR1 SGHVS, CDR2 FQNEAQ. In DNA form, the CDR3 reads TGTGCCAGCAGCTTATTTACGGATGGCTCCTATAATTCACCCCTCCACTTT. It encodes CASSLFTDGSYNSPLHF.

The rearrangement links TRBV27 to TRBJ2-3, with 8 bases that match TRBD2. The germline V gene has CDR1 MNHEY and CDR2 SMNVEV (reference sequence). There are 17 residues in the CDR3. Trimming removed 3 bases from V and 1 base from J; junction bases left unmatched: 9. In nucleotides, the CDR3 is TGTGCCAGCAGTTTTGGCTCCGGGACTAGGCGCACAGATACGCAGTATTTT. Residues: CASSFGSGTRRTDTQYF.

The chain uses TRBV23-1 and TRBJ2-1; D gene uncertain. TRBV23-1 is identified as an open reading frame with a role that is uncertain. This CDR3 region has 15 residues. V lost 1 base and J lost 1, with 8 bases in between. The CDR3 region is CASSQCSQSYNEQFF. The DNA for the CDR3 is TGCGCCAGCAGTCAATGTTCCCAGTCCTACAATGAGCAGTTCTTC.

The CDR3 sequence is CASSLWPTGGSRTEAFF. The DNA for the CDR3 is TGTGCCAGCAGTTTATGGCCTACAGGGGGCTCCCGCACTGAAGCTTTCTTT. The chain has TRBV27 and TRBJ1-1; TRBD1 matches at 9 bases. Germline-derived CDR1 and CDR2 are MNHEY and SMNVEV (reference sequence). V was pared by 1 base and J by 4 bases, with 10 bases of the junction left unmatched. This CDR3 contains 17 residues.

The V and J genes are TRBV5-6 and TRBJ1-5; 7 nucleotides line up with TRBD1. Germline V gene data show CDR1 as SGHDT and CDR2 as YYEEEE. V lost 0 bases to trimming and J lost 7 bases; unmatched junction nucleotides: 7. The CDR3 is 15 amino acids. CDR3 nucleotides: TGTGCCAGCAGCTTGGGGCCAGGGGGTACCCAGCCCCAGCATTTT. Its translation: CASSLGPGGTQPQHF.

As concerns this clone: The junction and the germline gene differ at one end; a read error may be behind it. The V and J genes are TRBV4-2 and TRBJ2-3; D is unresolved. Germline V lookup: CDR1 LGHNA, CDR2 YNFKEQ. The CDR3 covers 14 residues. The CDR3 region is CASSQDQGTDTQYF. The DNA of the CDR3 is TGTGCCAGCAGCCAAGATCAAGGCACGGATACGCAGTATTTT.

The chain couples TRBV10-3 to TRBJ1-4, with 11 bases identical to TRBD1. This CDR3 has 16 amino acids. J gave up 10 bases and V 0 bases, and 7 bases lay outside the gene matches. Germline lookup yields CDR1 ENHRY and CDR2 SYGVKD. CDR3 sequence: CAISESLDRGHGKLFF. As DNA, the CDR3 is TGTGCCATCAGTGAGTCTTTGGACAGGGGGCACGGAAAACTGTTTTTT.

To note about this clone: The junction and the germline gene differ at one end; a read error may be behind it. The rearrangement uses TRBV4-2 and TRBJ1-4; 8 bases align to TRBD1. Germline V gives CDR1 LGHNA, CDR2 YNFKEQ. The CDR3 is 14 residues long. For the CDR3, the DNA is TGTGCCAGCAGCAAAAGGGATACAGGGGGTTTCTACAGCTTT. Protein product: CASSKRDTGGFYSF.

This sequence joins TRBV9 and TRBJ2-7; D perhaps matches TRBD2 (6 bases). Per the germline V gene, CDR1 is SGDLS and CDR2 is YYNGEE. V shed 4 bases and J shed 6 bases, with 20 bases lying between them. This CDR3 spans 15 amino acids. As DNA, the CDR3 is TGTGCCAGCAGCCCCGAGGAGGGGCTGAGACGCGAGCAGTACTTC. This sequence encodes CASSPEEGLRREQYF.

This clone is a singleton in its sample. The chain carries TRBV5-1 and TRBJ1-1; D gene unclear. This CDR3 contains 16 residues. V was trimmed by 4 bases and J by 1 base, leaving 17 bases between them. Germline V gives CDR1 SGHRS, CDR2 YFSETQ. CDR3 coding DNA: TGCGCCAGCAGCCCCGGGCACCCGAGCGGGAACACTGAAGCTTTCTTT. This translates into CASSPGHPSGNTEAFF.

V usage is TRBV5-6 and J usage is TRBJ2-5; tentative D call: TRBD1 (6 bases). CDR3 length: 15 residues. V was cut by 5 bases and J by 5 bases, with 19 bases left in between. CDR1 SGHDT and CDR2 YYEEEE come from the germline V gene. In DNA, the CDR3 is TGTGCCAGCAGAATGAGGGAAGGGGGACGGGAGACCCAGTACTTC. It specifies CASRMREGGRETQYF.

The V gene is TRBV5-1, the J gene TRBJ2-1, with 8 bases matching TRBD1. J gave up 9 bases and V 4 bases, and 6 bases lay outside the gene matches. Germline lookup yields CDR1 SGHRS and CDR2 YFSETQ. CDR3 length equals 13 residues. CDR3 nucleotide sequence: TGCGCCAGCAGCGGCGGACAGGGCGGTGAGCAGTTCTTC. Translating gives CASSGGQGGEQFF.

V gene TRBV2 combines with J gene TRBJ2-1; 11 bases map to TRBD2. Germline V gene data show CDR1 as SNHLY and CDR2 as FYNNEI. J lost 5 bases, V lost 6 bases, and 6 bases had no gene match. The CDR3 spans 15 residues. CDR3: CASRATSGTHNEQFF. CDR3 sequence (DNA): TGTGCCAGCAGAGCGACTAGCGGGACTCACAATGAGCAGTTCTTC.

This chain joins TRBV24-1 and TRBJ2-6; a possible D gene is TRBD2 (5 bases). The CDR3 consists of 18 residues. Germline V gene sequence: CDR1 KGHDR, CDR2 SFDVKD. V shed 4 bases and J shed 4 bases, with 19 bases lying between them. The CDR3 reads CATSDARVSSTGANVLTF. The CDR3 DNA reads as TGTGCCACCAGTGACGCGAGGGTATCCTCTACCGGGGCCAACGTCCTGACTTTC.

This chain joins TRBV4-1 and TRBJ2-3; a weak D match, TRBD1 (6 bases). V was cut by 2 bases and J by 0 bases, with 9 bases left in between. The CDR3 length is 15 residues. Germline V CDR1 and CDR2: MGHRA, YSYEKL. The CDR3 DNA follows: TGCGCCAGCAGCCAACCAGGGGTTAGCACAGATACGCAGTATTTT. This encodes CASSQPGVSTDTQYF.

This clone was seen a few times. A much larger clone lies one base from this, so it may be a read error. This specimen includes other DNA sequences encoding the same CDR3. The rearrangement joins TRBV3-1 (or the pseudogene TRBV3-2) to TRBJ2-2, with D possibly TRBD1 on 6 matching bases. CDR3 length equals 13 residues. V shed 6 bases and J shed 1 base, with 6 bases lying between them. Germline lookup yields CDR1 LGHDT and CDR2 YNNKEL (reference sequence). DNA of the CDR3: TGTGCCAGCAGGGACAGGAACACCGGGGAGCTGTTTTTT. Its translation is CASRDRNTGELFF.

The chain employs TRBV5-1 and TRBJ2-1, with 7 bases fitting TRBD2. V was pared by 5 bases and J by 8 bases, with 16 bases of the junction left unmatched. Germline V gives CDR1 SGHRS, CDR2 YFSETQ. The CDR3 totals 16 residues. CDR3 in amino acids: CASRSSTSRVFDEQFF. The CDR3 nucleotides are TGCGCCAGCAGGTCCTCGACTAGCCGAGTATTTGATGAGCAGTTCTTC.

This clone was recorded a few times. This chain links TRBV6-6 with TRBJ2-1, with TRBD2 identical over 7 bases. The CDR3 is 14 amino acids. The V segment lost 8 bases and the J segment 10 bases; nucleotides outside the gene matches: 14. Germline V gives CDR1 MNHNY, CDR2 SVGAGI (reference sequence). DNA for the CDR3: TGTGCCAGCTATTATGGAGGGCGGGAGAGGGAGCAGTTCTTC. It is translated as CASYYGGREREQFF.